These T cell receptor beta chains were read from a single sample in a study of blood T cell repertoires in COVID-19. Clones were sequenced by immunoSEQ multiplex PCR, and TCRdb holds only the in-frame ones, with some missing. Here the sample spans around 70,000 clones, around 80% being singletons. Sequencing was done on a sample of peripheral blood. The receptors shown here come from a man over 45 with COVID-19, enrolled during active disease. Each CDR3 is given with its conserved first and last residue. The D gene is left open where the match is weak. Clone size is not always given. Where it is, it says once, few, many or a class for expanded clones.

D gene,V gene,J gene,clone size,CDR3 DNA,CDR3 protein
.,TRBV28,TRBJ1-2,.,TGTGCCAGCAGTCCGGACAGTAACTATGGCTACACCTTC,CASSPDSNYGYTF
.,TRBV6-2/TRBV6-3,TRBJ1-2,.,TGTGCCAGCAGCTTACAGTCCGAGTATGGCTACACCTTC,CASSLQSEYGYTF
TRBD1,TRBV12-3/TRBV12-4,TRBJ1-1,once,TGTGCCAGCCAGGGGGCTCGGACTGAAGCTTTCTTT,CASQGARTEAFF
TRBD1,TRBV6-1,TRBJ2-7,many,TGTGCCAGCAGTGAACCGGGACAGGGTTACGACGAGCAGTACTTC,CASSEPGQGYDEQYF
.,TRBV11-1,TRBJ2-7,.,TGTGCCAGCACTTCGAGCGTTAACTACGAGCAGTACTTC,CASTSSVNYEQYF
TRBD1,TRBV30,TRBJ2-7,.,TGTGCCTGGGGGGACAGGTCTTACGAGCAGTACTTC,CAWGDRSYEQYF
.,TRBV30,TRBJ2-3,.,TGTGCCTGGGGAACAGCTAAGAATACGCAGTATTTT,CAWGTAKNTQYF
TRBD2,TRBV19,TRBJ2-3,.,TGTGCCAGTAGTATCCCGACTAGCGGTAAACGACATACGCAGTATTTT,CASSIPTSGKRHTQYF
TRBD2,TRBV29-1,TRBJ2-3,.,TGCAGCGTTGATGGGACTAGGGGGGGACCAGATACGCAGTATTTT,CSVDGTRGGPDTQYF
.,TRBV19,TRBJ1-3,once,TGTGCCAGCCTTAATGGAAACACCATATATTTT,CASLNGNTIYF
TRBD1,TRBV15,TRBJ1-1,.,TGTGCCACCAGCAGAGAGTCAGGGGGCTACACTGAAGCTTTCTTT,CATSRESGGYTEAFF
.,TRBV27,TRBJ1-3,.,TGTGCCAGCAGTTTCGTAGCTGGAAACACCATATATTTT,CASSFVAGNTIYF
.,TRBV3-1/TRBV3-2,TRBJ2-3,.,TGTGCCAGCAGCAATCGTAGTCCTGTCATGCAAGATACGCAGTATTTT,CASSNRSPVMQDTQYF
TRBD2,TRBV2,TRBJ2-6,.,TGTGCCAGCAGCCAAGAATTCCTAGCGGGAGGGGGCTCTGGGGCCAACGTCCTGACTTTC,CASSQEFLAGGGSGANVLTF
.,TRBV28,TRBJ1-4,few,TGTGCCAGCAGTTTTAGGGGGGGTTACGGTGAAAAACTGTTTTTT,CASSFRGGYGEKLFF
TRBD2,TRBV29-1,TRBJ2-2,once,TGCAGCGTTGCCCTGGGACTAGTCACCGGGGAGCTGTTTTTT,CSVALGLVTGELFF
.,TRBV28,TRBJ2-5,once,TGTGCCAGCAGTAGACAGGGAGGCGGGGAGACCCAGTACTTC,CASSRQGGGETQYF
.,TRBV30,TRBJ1-1,.,TGTGCCTGGATGAATGCGGTCAACACTGAAGCTTTCTTT,CAWMNAVNTEAFF
TRBD2,TRBV6-2/TRBV6-3,TRBJ2-1,.,TGTGCCAGCAGTCGACCCACTAGCGACCTTTTAAATGAGCAGTTCTTC,CASSRPTSDLLNEQFF
.,TRBV13,TRBJ2-7,.,TGTGCCAGCAGCTATGACAGGTGGGGTGAGCAGTACTTC,CASSYDRWGEQYF
.,TRBV23-1,TRBJ1-5,.,TGCGCCAGCAAAGGTTCGGGGGACGGGTATCAGCCCCAGCATTTT,CASKGSGDGYQPQHF
.,TRBV28,TRBJ1-2,.,TGTGCCAGCAGTTTATTACGGTATGGCTACACCTTC,CASSLLRYGYTF
TRBD1,TRBV4-3,TRBJ1-6,.,TGCGCCAGCAGCCAAGAAGGGACAGGGAATAATTCACCCCTCCACTTT,CASSQEGTGNNSPLHF
.,TRBV2,TRBJ1-1,.,TGTGCCAGCAGTAACCGACAGAACACTGAAGCTTTCTTT,CASSNRQNTEAFF
.,TRBV30,TRBJ1-1,.,TGTGCCTGGAGCTTCACAGAGAACACTGAAGCTTTCTTT,CAWSFTENTEAFF
.,TRBV19,TRBJ1-1,few,TGTGCCAGTAGTATGGGCAGTCAGAACACTGAAGCTTTCTTT,CASSMGSQNTEAFF
.,TRBV5-1,TRBJ1-1,.,TGCGCCAGCAGCCCCCTCGCGGGGTTGAACACTGAAGCTTTCTTT,CASSPLAGLNTEAFF
TRBD1,TRBV18,TRBJ1-5,.,TGTGCCAGCTCATTCCGACAGGGGGCAGGACAGCCCCAGCATTTT,CASSFRQGAGQPQHF
TRBD2,TRBV6-2/TRBV6-3,TRBJ2-7,.,TGTGCCAGCAGTTACTCAGCACTAGCGGGGCTGAGGACCTACGAGCAGTACTTC,CASSYSALAGLRTYEQYF
.,TRBV5-5,TRBJ1-6,.,TGTGCCAGCAGCTTTACAGGGACACCCCTCCACTTT,CASSFTGTPLHF
TRBD2,TRBV6-5,TRBJ2-3,once,TGTGCCAGCAGTTACGGCTTAGCGGGACTCACAGATACGCAGTATTTT,CASSYGLAGLTDTQYF
TRBD2,TRBV3-1/TRBV3-2,TRBJ2-1,.,TGTGCCAGCAGCCCTATAGCGGGGTACAATGAGCAGTTCTTC,CASSPIAGYNEQFF
.,TRBV14,TRBJ2-1,.,TGTGCCAGCAGCCAAAGAAGGAGCTCCTACAATGAGCAGTTCTTC,CASSQRRSSYNEQFF
.,TRBV19,TRBJ2-1,.,TGTGCCAGTAGTGAGGGCGGGAACTATGAGCAGTTCTTC,CASSEGGNYEQFF
.,TRBV27,TRBJ2-2,.,TGTGCCAGCAGATTAAGACTAGAAGCCGGGGAGCTGTTTTTT,CASRLRLEAGELFF
.,TRBV4-1,TRBJ2-7,many,TGCGCCAGCAGCCAAGGGAGATCGGGCTCCTACGAGCAGTACTTC,CASSQGRSGSYEQYF
.,TRBV6-5,TRBJ1-1,.,TGTGCCAGCAGTTACTCGCGGGGTGTGAACACTGAAGCTTTCTTT,CASSYSRGVNTEAFF
.,TRBV9,TRBJ2-7,.,TGTGCCAGCAGCGTAGACGCGGGGCCCTCCTACGAGCAGTACTTC,CASSVDAGPSYEQYF
.,TRBV5-3,TRBJ2-7,.,TGTGCCAGAAGCCCTAACCTTGGCGGGGCTACCTACGAGCAGTACTTC,CARSPNLGGATYEQYF
.,TRBV15,TRBJ2-5,.,TGTGCCACCAGCAGAGATTTATTGCAGGGTAGGGAGACCCAGTACTTC,CATSRDLLQGRETQYF
.,TRBV7-2,TRBJ1-5,.,TGTGCCAGCAGCGAAGGGGCCAGGGATCAGCCCCAGCATTTT,CASSEGARDQPQHF
TRBD1,TRBV5-1,TRBJ2-5,.,TGCGCCAGCAGCCTTGGGACAGGTCAAGAGACCCAGTACTTC,CASSLGTGQETQYF
TRBD2,TRBV19,TRBJ2-1,.,TGTGCCAGTAGGATCCTTGGGACTAGCGGGAGCAATGAGCAGTTCTTC,CASRILGTSGSNEQFF
TRBD1,TRBV5-5,TRBJ2-1,.,TGTGCCAGCAGCTTGGCCCCCGAAGGGACAGGGCCCTACAATGAGCAGTTCTTC,CASSLAPEGTGPYNEQFF
.,TRBV5-5,TRBJ1-2,.,TGTGCCAGCAGCTTGGTTGGGGGGAACTATGGCTACACCTTC,CASSLVGGNYGYTF
.,TRBV9,TRBJ1-6,.,TGTGCCAGCAGCGTAGACAGCAGGGATAATTCACCCCTCCACTTT,CASSVDSRDNSPLHF
.,TRBV30,TRBJ2-1,.,TGTGCCTGGAGTGTAGAACGCTACAGTGAGCAGTTCTTC,CAWSVERYSEQFF
.,TRBV9,TRBJ1-1,.,TGTGCCAGCAGCCCCCGCCCTCAGGGGAACACTGAAGCTTTCTTT,CASSPRPQGNTEAFF
TRBD2,TRBV3-1/TRBV3-2,TRBJ2-1,.,TGTGCCAGCAGCCAAGAAGGATGGCTAGCGGGAAGGGGGGACAATGAGCAGTTCTTC,CASSQEGWLAGRGDNEQFF
.,TRBV6-5,TRBJ1-1,.,TGTGCCAGCAGTTACTCGGGGGGAATGGGGGTTGAAGCTTTCTTT,CASSYSGGMGVEAFF
TRBD2,TRBV6-5,TRBJ2-3,.,TGTGCCAGCAGGACTAGCGGCACTAGCACAGATACGCAGTATTTT,CASRTSGTSTDTQYF
TRBD1,TRBV4-3,TRBJ1-4,.,TGCGCCAGCAGCGACAGACAGGGGGCGCGAGAAAAACTGTTTTTT,CASSDRQGAREKLFF
.,TRBV6-5,TRBJ1-3,.,TGTGCCAGCCCTCCCCCTAGAGGGAATGGAAACACCATATATTTT,CASPPPRGNGNTIYF
.,TRBV19,TRBJ2-6,.,TGTGCCAGTAGACCCGGGACTGACACTGGGGCCAACGTCCTGACTTTC,CASRPGTDTGANVLTF